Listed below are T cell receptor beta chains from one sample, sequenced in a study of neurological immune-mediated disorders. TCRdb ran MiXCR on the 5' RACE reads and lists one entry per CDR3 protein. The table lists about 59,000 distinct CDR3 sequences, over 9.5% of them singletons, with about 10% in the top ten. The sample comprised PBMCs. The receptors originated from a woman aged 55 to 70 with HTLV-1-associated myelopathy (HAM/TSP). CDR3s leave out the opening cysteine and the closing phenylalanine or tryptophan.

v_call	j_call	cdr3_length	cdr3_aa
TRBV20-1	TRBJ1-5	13	SARSVGQDHQPQH
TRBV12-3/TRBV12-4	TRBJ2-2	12	ASSLDQGAGELF
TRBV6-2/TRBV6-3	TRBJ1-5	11	ASRRTGQQPQH
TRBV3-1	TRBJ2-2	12	ASEGGTNTGELF
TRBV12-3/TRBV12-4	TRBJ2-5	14	ASSLALSWGGETQY
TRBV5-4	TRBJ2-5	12	DSSLEDGRETQY
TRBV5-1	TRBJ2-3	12	ASSLVSSRDTQY
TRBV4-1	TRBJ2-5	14	ASSQDKGAILKTQY
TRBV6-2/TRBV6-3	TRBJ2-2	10	ASRLSGGELF
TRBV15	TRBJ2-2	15	ATSREGGHANTGELF
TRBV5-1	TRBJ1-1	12	ASSVTGGSTEAF
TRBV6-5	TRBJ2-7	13	ASSRDRATSYEQY
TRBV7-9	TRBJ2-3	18	ASSFAGLAGEWGNTDTQY
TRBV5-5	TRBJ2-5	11	ASSWGRQETQY
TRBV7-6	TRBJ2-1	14	ASSLEGGRPYNEQF
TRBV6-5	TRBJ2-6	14	ASSYSGRAGANVLT